This TCR beta chain emerged from a study of T cells after yellow fever vaccination. Study as a whole: In the case of low-cell-number fractions, SMART-Seq v4 Ultra Low Input was used for preparation.

Via MiXCR, TCRdb re-called the 5' RACE reads, giving one row per CDR3 protein. The sample includes hundreds of thousands of distinct CDR3 sequences, roughly 13% seen only once; the top ten take about an eighth. V gave up 3 bases and J gave up 6 bases, with 16 bases separating them. The CDR3 has 15 residues. Per germline, CDR1 KGHSH and CDR2 LQKENI. Study-level findings and limits: Primary-vaccination clones mostly resurfaced post-booster (about 96% CD4, roughly 87% CD8).

This clonotype appeared a few times. Its antigen is unknown. The chain combines TRBV18 with TRBJ2-3; the D gene is possibly TRBD1 (5 bases). Here the sequenced sample was PBMCs, taken on the day of the yellow fever booster vaccination. The origin of this receptor is a young man who received the YFV17D yellow fever vaccine. The CDR3 loop reads CASSPPGRARDTQYF. CDR3 in DNA: TGTGCCAGCTCACCCCCCGGCAGGGCGAGGGATACGCAGTATTTT.